Below, 15 T cell receptor beta chains from the same sample are listed, as sequenced in a study of T cells in Graves' hyperthyroidism and ophthalmopathy. Researchers amplified the TCR beta CDR3 regions from RNA transcripts. TCR CDR3 regions were first amplified by RT-PCR with HTBI primers. MiXCR, run by TCRdb on the multiplex PCR reads, gives a single entry per CDR3 protein. Of just over 550,000 distinct CDR3 sequences listed, more than 45% were seen once; the top ten hold 8.2%. Sequencing used peripheral blood or thyroid tissue (not recorded which). All receptors derive from a woman aged 18-35 years with Graves' hyperthyroidism.

The rearrangement uses TRBV19 and TRBJ1-6, with 8 positions matching TRBD1. The V gene's germline CDR1 is LNHDA and CDR2 SQIVND (reference sequence). This CDR3 contains 13 residues. Trimming cost V 10 bases and J 10 bases; bases outside gene matches: 9. The chain's CDR3 is CATCDRGQSPLHF. Here the CDR3 DNA reads TGTGCCACCTGCGACAGGGGACAATCACCCCTCCACTTT. The complete variable domain, with remaining parts taken from reference TRBV19 and TRBJ1-6, reads DGGITQSPKYLFRKEGQNVTLSCEQNLNHDAMYWYRQDPGQGLRLIYYSQIVNDFQKGDIAEGYSVSREKKESFPLTVTSAQKNPTAFYLCATCDRGQSPLHFGNGTRLTVT.

This rearrangement joins TRBV24-1 to TRBJ2-5, with 9 positions matching TRBD1. Germline assignment: CDR1 KGHDR and CDR2 SFDVKD. Unmatched junction bases numbered 6, after V lost 0 bases and J lost 5 bases. CDR3 size: 16 residues. The CDR3 spells CATSDLGGQGEETQYF. The DNA of the CDR3 is TGTGCCACCAGTGATTTGGGGGGACAGGGTGAGGAGACCCAGTACTTC.

This clonotype was found many times. CDR3 DNA sequence: TGTGCCAGCACCGGTCCTAGCGGACCCCAAGAGACCCAGTACTTC. Translation: CASTGPSGPQETQYF. The chain carries TRBV2 and TRBJ2-5, with 7 bases fitting TRBD2. V trimming: 7 bases; J trimming: 1 base; junction bases outside the gene matches: 9. The CDR3 length is 15 residues. CDR1 and CDR2 (germline): SNHLY, FYNNEI.

The chain has TRBV10-3 and TRBJ2-2; TRBD1 matches at 9 bases. After removal of 8 bases from V and 4 bases from J, the junction contained 5 bases not matched to a gene. The germline V gene has CDR1 ENHRY and CDR2 SYGVKD. The CDR3 is 14 residues long. CDR3 nucleotides: TGTGCCATCCCTGGACAGGGGACCACCGGGGAGCTGTTTTTT. It codes for CAIPGQGTTGELFF.

The genes are TRBV20-1 and TRBJ1-3; 9 bases line up with TRBD1. The CDR3 has 14 amino acids. Germline V gene lookup returns CDR1 DFQATT and CDR2 SNEGSKA (reference sequence). Germline trimming cut 3 bases from V and 3 bases from J; bases unmatched to any gene: 3. The CDR3 nucleotides are TGCAGTGCTAGCCGGACAGGGGTTGGAAACACCATATATTTT. Translating it yields CSASRTGVGNTIYF.

Turning to this clonotype: Being one base from a much bigger clone, this may be a read error. This rearrangement joins TRBV20-1 to TRBJ2-5; D could derive from TRBD1 or TRBD2 (5 bases each). From germline, CDR1 is DFQATT and CDR2 SNEGSKA (reference sequence). The CDR3 runs 12 residues. CDR3 amino acids: CRAWDLEETQYF. DNA for the CDR3: TGCAGAGCGTGGGACCTCGAAGAGACCCAGTACTTC.

This clonotype has just a few counts. The chain joins TRBV15 to TRBJ2-7, with TRBD2 matching over 9 bases. The V gene's germline CDR1 is LNHNV and CDR2 YYDKDF (reference sequence). There are 17 residues in the CDR3. Trimming removed 1 base from V and 1 base from J; junction bases left unmatched: 8. CDR3 in amino acids: CATSRGFSGRGSYEQYF. The CDR3 region has the DNA TGTGCCACCAGCAGAGGTTTTAGCGGGAGAGGGTCCTACGAGCAGTACTTC.

Ten or more counts support this clonotype. This rearrangement joins TRBV29-1 to TRBJ2-7; possible D gene TRBD1, 6 bases. Germline loops: CDR1 SQVTM, CDR2 ANQGSEA. This CDR3 contains 16 residues. Trimming cost V 2 bases and J 0 bases, with 17 bases left between them. The CDR3 region has the DNA TGCAGCGTTGAACGGGTGACAGGTCTGAGCTCCTACGAGCAGTACTTC. Translating it yields CSVERVTGLSSYEQYF.

This clonotype was observed a few times. CDR3 sequence (DNA): TGCAGTGCCCCCCTAGCGCTCTCGAACACCGGGGAGCTGTTTTTT. Translating gives CSAPLALSNTGELFF. The chain uses TRBV20-1 and TRBJ2-2; D possibly corresponds to TRBD2 (6 bases). CDR3 length equals 15 residues. CDR1 is DFQATT and CDR2 is SNEGSKA in the germline V gene (reference sequence). The ends were cut back, 6 bases at V and 0 bases at J, with 14 bases in the middle.

In its sample, this clonotype was seen a few times. The gene calls are TRBV6-1 and TRBJ1-3; no firm D call. V was pared by 8 bases and J by 4 bases, with 6 bases between. This CDR3 is 11 amino acids long. Germline V gene sequence: CDR1 MNHNS, CDR2 SASEGT. The CDR3 bases are TGTGCCAGCCTCGCCGGAAACACCATATATTTT. This codes for CASLAGNTIYF.

The chain employs TRBV29-1 and TRBJ1-2; D remains unclear. CDR1 SQVTM and CDR2 ANQGSEA come from the germline V gene. The CDR3 is 10 amino acids. The V end lost 6 bases, the J end lost 6 bases, and 8 bases lay between the germline ends. DNA of the CDR3: TGCAGCGTGGAAACGAATGGCTACACCTTC. It translates to CSVETNGYTF.

In its sample, this clonotype was seen many times. This chain joins TRBV25-1 and TRBJ2-7; D unresolved. V was shortened by 4 bases and J by 2 bases, with 9 bases between the two germline ends. The CDR3 totals 13 residues. Germline CDR1 MGHDK, CDR2 SYGVNS. CDR3 sequence (DNA): TGTGCCAGCAGTGGCCTGCCCACCTACGAGCAGTACTTC. This translates into CASSGLPTYEQYF.

This clonotype was recorded once. The CDR3 ends on some other residue instead of the conserved phenylalanine or tryptophan, so this is likely a read error. The CDR3 spells CSVEGTGDYGYTL. As DNA, the CDR3 is TGCAGCGTGGAGGGGACAGGGGACTATGGCTACACCCTC. The rearrangement links TRBV29-1 to TRBJ1-2; 10 bases match TRBD1. The CDR3 consists of 13 residues. Germline trimming cut 6 bases from V and 3 bases from J; bases unmatched to any gene: 4. Germline V CDR1 and CDR2: SQVTM, ANQGSEA.

The chain couples TRBV2 to TRBJ1-2; perhaps TRBD1 as D (6 bases). This CDR3 is built from 14 residues. Per germline, CDR1 SNHLY and CDR2 FYNNEI. Between the trimmed V and J ends, which lost 1 base and 8 bases, there was a span of 14 bases. The CDR3 sequence: CASSEGGSGGGYTF. The CDR3 DNA follows: TGTGCCAGCAGTGAAGGAGGCTCTGGGGGCGGCTACACCTTC.

This clonotype was found many times. The V gene is TRBV2, the J gene TRBJ2-7; D remains unclear. The V gene lost 6 bases and the J gene lost 1 base, with 7 bases spanning the gap. The CDR3 contains 12 residues. The germline V gene encodes CDR1 SNHLY and CDR2 FYNNEI. DNA of the CDR3: TGTGCCAGCAGCGAGGAGTCCTACGAGCAGTACTTC. It specifies CASSEESYEQYF.